This T cell receptor beta chain derives from a study of OX40 agonist ivuxolimab in advanced cancers. As for the study in general: Intravenous ivuxolimab at 0.01 to 10 mg/kg was given to patients every 2 weeks. Patients with hepatocellular carcinoma, melanoma, renal cell or head and neck cancer made up the dose-escalation patients.

Measured with immunoSEQ multiplex PCR; TCRdb has only the in-frame clones, and not every one. Among over 40,000 clones, approximately 84% were seen once, and the ten largest hold about 5.5%. Regarding the study as a whole: CD4+ and CD8+ blood T cells expanded clonally by week 6 at 0.1 to 3.0 mg/kg. There were, on average, more expanded clones in CD8+ T cells than in CD4+.

Trimming left V 0 bases short and J 7 bases short, with 16 bases between. There are 15 residues in the CDR3. Germline V gene sequence: CDR1 SQVTM, CDR2 ANQGSEA. Concerning this clone: Its antigen is as yet unknown.

The chain joins TRBV29-1 to TRBJ1-3, with D unclear. The sequencing here drew on CD4+ or CD8+ T cells sorted from blood, taken in a trial of the OX40 agonist ivuxolimab. The TCR was taken from an adult with an advanced solid tumor such as melanoma, head and neck, liver or kidney cancer. The CDR3 here is CSVEDKALTGNTIYF. CDR3 bases: TGCAGCGTTGAAGATAAGGCCCTCACGGGGAACACCATATATTTT.